This TCR beta chain was retrieved from a study of cytomegalovirus exposure and HLA in healthy donors. Study in general: Of some 410 genotyped donors, around 80% grouped in the Caucasian-associated ancestry cluster. The study, taken as a whole, reports: A list of 150 or so TCR beta chains associated with cytomegalovirus was given. For cytomegalovirus status, the classifier reportedly gave diagnoses with high specificity and sensitivity.

Vbeta (60) and Jbeta (13) primers were used in the PCR. Generated by immunoSEQ multiplex PCR, the TCRdb table keeps only in-frame clones and is missing some. Found here are 90,000 to 150,000 clones, 75% of them singletons; the top ten hold less than 3.5%. CDR3 length: 14 residues. Germline assignment: CDR1 SGHTA and CDR2 FQGNSA. V lost 2 bases to trimming and J lost 5 bases, with 13 bases between them. Worth noting for this clone: As yet, its antigen is unknown.

J is TRBJ2-7 and V is TRBV7-2; D may be TRBD2 (6 bases). This clonotype originated in a woman aged 40 to 50 in good health and CMV-seropositive. Sequenced material: PBMCs. For the CDR3, the DNA is TGTGCCAGCAGCTTAAACGGGAGACGCGACGAGCAGTACTTC. Protein sequence: CASSLNGRRDEQYF.